The rows below give T cell receptor beta chains drawn from one sample of a study of regulatory T cells in long-lasting Graves disease. Via MiXCR, TCRdb re-called the multiplex PCR reads, giving one row per CDR3 protein. In the table there are about 310,000 distinct CDR3 sequences, more than 15% of which are singletons. The sample was peripheral blood mononuclear cells (PBMCs), taken at new diagnosis, from a patient treated with antithyroid drugs. All receptors come from a female donor with Graves disease. Each CDR3 is given with its conserved first and last residue. The D gene is left open where the match is weak. The listing skips clone size in some rows; elsewhere it reads once, few, many or a size class.

>TRBJ2-7|many|15|TRBD2|TRBV3-1
TGTGCCAGCAGCCCCCGGACTAGCGGGAGCAACGAGCAGTACTTC
CASSPRTSGSNEQYF
>TRBJ2-5|many|12|-|TRBV3-1
TGTGCCAGCAGCCAAGGTAGAGAGACCCAGTACTTC
CASSQGRETQYF
>TRBJ2-1|many|12|-|TRBV2
TGTGCCAGCAGTGGGGCTAAAGGAAGTCAGTTCTTC
CASSGAKGSQFF
>TRBJ2-7|many|14|TRBD1|TRBV6-5
TGTGCCAGCAGTTACATGACAGGGTCCTACGAGCAGTACTTC
CASSYMTGSYEQYF
>TRBJ2-3|many|17|-|TRBV3-1
TGTGCCAGCAGCCAAGATCTGACAGAAGAGGGCCGAGATACGCAGTATTTT
CASSQDLTEEGRDTQYF
>TRBJ2-5|many|14|-|TRBV3-1
TGTGCCAGCAGCCAAGATCAAGCGAGAGAGACCCAGTACTTC
CASSQDQARETQYF
>TRBJ2-1|many|15|-|TRBV28
TGTGCCAGCAGTTTAAGACTGACCTCCTACAATGAGCAGTTCTTC
CASSLRLTSYNEQFF
>TRBJ2-7|few|13|TRBD1|TRBV15
TGTGCCACCAGCATGGGACAGGGACACGAGCAGTACTTC
CATSMGQGHEQYF
>TRBJ2-7|many|15|-|TRBV28
TGTGCCAGCAGTTTATCCGGTGGGACGACCTACGAGCAGTACTTC
CASSLSGGTTYEQYF
>TRBJ1-2|many|13|-|TRBV6-1
TGTGCCAGCAGTGAAACCGACCGCAGGGGCTACACCTTC
CASSETDRRGYTF
>TRBJ2-6|few|17|TRBD1|TRBV12-5
TGTGCTAGTGGTTGGGGGGACAGGCTCTCTGGGGCCAACGTCCTGACTTTC
CASGWGDRLSGANVLTF
>TRBJ2-1|few|14|TRBD2|TRBV20-1
TGCAGTGCTAGCCCCAGCGGGGAGATTAATGAGCAGTTCTTC
CSASPSGEINEQFF
>TRBJ1-1|few|14|-|TRBV4-1
TGCGCCAGCAGCCAACCGACAGCGAACACTGAAGCTTTCTTT
CASSQPTANTEAFF
>TRBJ2-7|many|16|-|TRBV6-2/TRBV6-3
TGTGCCAGCAGTGAACTTACCGGGAGATCATTGTCCGAGCAGTACTTC
CASSELTGRSLSEQYF
>TRBJ1-1|-|14|-|TRBV19
TGTGCCAGTAGCCTGGACGGCGTGAACACTGAAGCTTTCTTT
CASSLDGVNTEAFF
>TRBJ2-1|many|16|-|TRBV11-2
TGTGCCAGCAGCCGACCCCGGGGCGGGACTTACAATGAGCAGTTCTTC
CASSRPRGGTYNEQFF
>TRBJ2-3|-|16|-|TRBV2
TGTGCCAGCAGTGGGCGGAGAGGGACTAGCACAGATACGCAGTATTTT
CASSGRRGTSTDTQYF
>TRBJ1-1|-|13|TRBD1|TRBV6-1
TGTGCCAGCAGGCGAATACAGGGGACTGAAGCTTTCTTT
CASRRIQGTEAFF
>TRBJ2-1|many|12|-|TRBV2
TGTGCCAGCATCCTAAGGGGAAATGAGCAGTTCTTC
CASILRGNEQFF
>TRBJ1-2|many|12|-|TRBV7-9
TGTGCCAGCGGTCCAGGGGAGGATGGCTACACCTTC
CASGPGEDGYTF
>TRBJ2-7|many|12|-|TRBV20-1
TGCAGTGCTACCTTGGGGGGTCGGGAGCAGTACTTC
CSATLGGREQYF
>TRBJ2-3|many|17|-|TRBV6-2/TRBV6-3
TGTGCCAGCAGTGAATCGCTCTGGGGGCGAAGCACAGATACGCAGTATTTT
CASSESLWGRSTDTQYF
>TRBJ2-3|many|17|TRBD2|TRBV7-8
TGTGCCAGCAGCCCTTTGTGGCTAGCGGAGCGCACAGATACGCAGTATTTT
CASSPLWLAERTDTQYF
>TRBJ2-7|many|12|-|TRBV29-1
TGCAGCGTCTTCTTACAGGGATACGAGCAGTACTTC
CSVFLQGYEQYF
>TRBJ2-2|few|15|-|TRBV7-3
TGTGCCAGCAGCTTAGAGTCCAGGATTAATGGGGAGCTGTTTTTT
CASSLESRINGELFF
>TRBJ1-2|many|14|-|TRBV6-2/TRBV6-3
TGTGCCAGCAGGCGAGAGACAGTTAACTATGGCTACACCTTC
CASRRETVNYGYTF
>TRBJ2-7|many|16|TRBD1|TRBV19
TGTGCCAGTAGTGCAACCCACAGGGGACCCTCCTACGAGCAGTACTTC
CASSATHRGPSYEQYF
>TRBJ2-1|many|16|-|TRBV24-1
TGTGCCACCAGTGATGCTGACGGGAGCTCCTACAATGAGCAGTTCTTC
CATSDADGSSYNEQFF
>TRBJ2-1|few|17|TRBD2|TRBV20-1
TGCAGTGCTAAAACTAGCGGGAGCCAAAGATCATACAATGAGCAGTTCTTC
CSAKTSGSQRSYNEQFF
>TRBJ2-7|many|17|-|TRBV27
TGTGCCAGCAGTGTCGGGACTCACATCACCAATCTTTACGAGCAGTACTTC
CASSVGTHITNLYEQYF
>TRBJ2-5|-|14|TRBD1|TRBV5-1
TGCGCCAGCAGCCAGACAGGGTTCCAAGAGACCCAGTACTTC
CASSQTGFQETQYF
>TRBJ2-1|few|13|-|TRBV6-4
TGTGCCAGCAGTGAGAGCTCCTACAATGAGCAGTTCTTC
CASSESSYNEQFF
>TRBJ1-3|few|17|-|TRBV3-1
TGTGCCAGCACCCAGCTGGGGGGGGCCCTCTCTGGAAACACCATATATTTT
CASTQLGGALSGNTIYF
>TRBJ1-1|many|15|-|TRBV7-9
TGTGCCAGCAGCGGCAGCGGGAACGGAGACACTGAAGCTTTCTTT
CASSGSGNGDTEAFF
>TRBJ2-7|many|17|TRBD2|TRBV20-1
TGCAGTGCTGCCCCGGGACTAGCGGGAGGGGACCCCTACGAGCAGTACTTC
CSAAPGLAGGDPYEQYF
>TRBJ1-2|few|15|TRBD1|TRBV9
TGTGCCAGCAGAGGGACAGGGGAGCATAACTATGGCTACACCTTC
CASRGTGEHNYGYTF
>TRBJ2-7|many|14|TRBD1|TRBV5-1
TGTGCCAGCAGTTCCGGGACAGGGGCCTACGAGCAGTACTTC
CASSSGTGAYEQYF
>TRBJ2-1|-|8|-|TRBV2
TGTGCCAGCAATGAGCAGTTCTTC
CASNEQFF
>TRBJ1-5|many|16|-|TRBV27
TGTGCCAGCGTCCTTAGGAGGGGGGGGGATAATCAGCCCCAGCATTTT
CASVLRRGGDNQPQHF
>TRBJ2-3|few|14|-|TRBV11-1
TGTGCCAGCAGCTTAGTATACCCCGCAGATACGCAGTATTTT
CASSLVYPADTQYF
>TRBJ1-1|many|14|-|TRBV18
TGTGCCAGCTCACCCTGGGGAGTGAACACTGAAGCTTTCTTT
CASSPWGVNTEAFF
>TRBJ2-5|many|16|-|TRBV28
TGTGCCAGCAGATATCGGGACTCCTGGTACCAAGAGACCCAGTACTTC
CASRYRDSWYQETQYF
>TRBJ2-3|many|18|-|TRBV28
TGTGCCAGCAGTTTATGGCCGGGGGACACCTCTAGCACAGATACGCAGTATTTT
CASSLWPGDTSSTDTQYF
>TRBJ2-2|-|13|-|TRBV9
TGTGCCAGCAGCGTAAGAGGGACCGGGGAGCTGTTTTTT
CASSVRGTGELFF
>TRBJ2-2|many|15|-|TRBV24-1
TGTGCCACCAGTGATCCTTCCGAGGGCACCGGGGAGCTGTTTTTT
CATSDPSEGTGELFF
>TRBJ2-7|many|13|-|TRBV29-1
TGCAGCGTTGAAGGGACCCGACTGGGCGAGCAGTACTTC
CSVEGTRLGEQYF
>TRBJ2-4|many|14|-|TRBV12-3/TRBV12-4
TGTGCCAGCAGTTATCGGGAGGCCAAAAACATTCAGTACTTC
CASSYREAKNIQYF
>TRBJ2-7|-|12|-|TRBV12-3/TRBV12-4
TGTGCCAGCAGTCCCCATCTCTACGAGCAGTACTTC
CASSPHLYEQYF
>TRBJ2-4|-|14|-|TRBV2
TGTGCCAGCAGGAACTGGGGGCAGGGGAACATTCAGTACTTC
CASRNWGQGNIQYF
>TRBJ2-2|-|17|-|TRBV9
TGTGCCAGCAGTCGACGTTCCGGCCCCGTAGGCACCGGGGAGCTGTTTTTT
CASSRRSGPVGTGELFF